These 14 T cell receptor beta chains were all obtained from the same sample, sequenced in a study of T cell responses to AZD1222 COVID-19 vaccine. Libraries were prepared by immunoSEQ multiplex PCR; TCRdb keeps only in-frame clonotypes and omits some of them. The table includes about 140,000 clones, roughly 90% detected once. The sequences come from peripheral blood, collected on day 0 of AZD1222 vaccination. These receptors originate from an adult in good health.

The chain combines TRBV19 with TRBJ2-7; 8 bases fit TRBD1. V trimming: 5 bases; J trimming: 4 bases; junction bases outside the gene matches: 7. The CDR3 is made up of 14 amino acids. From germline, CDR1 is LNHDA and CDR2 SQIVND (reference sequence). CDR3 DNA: TGTGCCAGTAGTCTGGGGCAGGGGGCTTACGAGCAGTACTTC. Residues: CASSLGQGAYEQYF.

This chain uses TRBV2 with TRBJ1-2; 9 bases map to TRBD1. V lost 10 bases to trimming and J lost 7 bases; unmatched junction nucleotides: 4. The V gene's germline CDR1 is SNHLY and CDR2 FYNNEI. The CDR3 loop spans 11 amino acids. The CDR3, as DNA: TGTGCCACTGAGACAGGGGGTGGCTACACCTTC. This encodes CATETGGGYTF.

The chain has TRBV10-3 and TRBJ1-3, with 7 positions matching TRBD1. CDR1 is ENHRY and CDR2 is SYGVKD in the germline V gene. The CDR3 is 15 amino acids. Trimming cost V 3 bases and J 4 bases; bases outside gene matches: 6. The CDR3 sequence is CAISDGRGHGNTIYF. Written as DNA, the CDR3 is TGTGCCATCAGTGACGGGAGGGGGCACGGAAACACCATATATTTT.

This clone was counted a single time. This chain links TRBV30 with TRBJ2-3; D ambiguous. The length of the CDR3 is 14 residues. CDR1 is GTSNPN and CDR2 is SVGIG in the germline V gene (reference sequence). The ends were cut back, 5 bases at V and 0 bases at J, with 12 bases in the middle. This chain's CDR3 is CAWVENTSTDTQYF. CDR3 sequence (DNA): TGTGCCTGGGTAGAGAACACTAGCACAGATACGCAGTATTTT.

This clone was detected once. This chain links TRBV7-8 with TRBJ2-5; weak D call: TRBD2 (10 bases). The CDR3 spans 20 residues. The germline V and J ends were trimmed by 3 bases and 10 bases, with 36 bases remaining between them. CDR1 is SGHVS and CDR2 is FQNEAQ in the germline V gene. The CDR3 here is CASSLMVPDRGSASGRFQYF. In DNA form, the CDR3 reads TGTGCCAGCAGCTTGATGGTCCCAGACAGGGGGAGTGCTAGCGGGAGATTCCAGTACTTC.

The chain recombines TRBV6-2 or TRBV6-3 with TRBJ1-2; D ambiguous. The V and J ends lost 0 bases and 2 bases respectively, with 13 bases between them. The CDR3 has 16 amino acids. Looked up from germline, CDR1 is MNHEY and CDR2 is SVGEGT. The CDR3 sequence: CASSYSKIATNYGYTF. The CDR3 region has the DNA TGTGCCAGCAGTTACTCGAAGATAGCTACCAACTATGGCTACACCTTC.

The CDR3 region is CASSQGPKYEQYF. In nucleotides, the CDR3 is TGTGCCAGCTCCCAGGGTCCAAAATACGAGCAGTACTTC. The chain joins TRBV13 to TRBJ2-7, with D perhaps matching TRBD1 (5 bases). Germline V gene sequence: CDR1 PRHDT, CDR2 FYEKMQ (reference sequence). CDR3 length: 13 residues. V dropped 8 bases and J dropped 4 bases, with 15 bases sitting between them.

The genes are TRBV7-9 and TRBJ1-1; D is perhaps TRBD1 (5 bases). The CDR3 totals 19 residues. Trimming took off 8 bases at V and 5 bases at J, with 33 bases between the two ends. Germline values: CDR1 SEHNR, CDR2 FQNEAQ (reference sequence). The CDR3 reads CASGKPMGRDGHGGTEAFF. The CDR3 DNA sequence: TGTGCCAGCGGAAAGCCAATGGGCCGGGACGGCCATGGGGGAACTGAAGCTTTCTTT.

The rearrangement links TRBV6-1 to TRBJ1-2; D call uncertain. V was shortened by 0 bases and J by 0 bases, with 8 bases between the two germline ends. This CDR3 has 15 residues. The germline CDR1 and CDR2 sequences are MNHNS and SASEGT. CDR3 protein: CASSEAIRANYGYTF. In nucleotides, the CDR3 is TGTGCCAGCAGTGAAGCGATCAGAGCTAACTATGGCTACACCTTC.

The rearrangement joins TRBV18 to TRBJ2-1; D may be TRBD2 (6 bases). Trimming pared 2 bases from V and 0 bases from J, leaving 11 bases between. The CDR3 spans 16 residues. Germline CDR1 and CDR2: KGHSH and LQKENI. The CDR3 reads CASSPGIGSSYNEQFF. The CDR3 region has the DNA TGTGCCAGCTCACCAGGGATCGGGAGCTCCTACAATGAGCAGTTCTTC.

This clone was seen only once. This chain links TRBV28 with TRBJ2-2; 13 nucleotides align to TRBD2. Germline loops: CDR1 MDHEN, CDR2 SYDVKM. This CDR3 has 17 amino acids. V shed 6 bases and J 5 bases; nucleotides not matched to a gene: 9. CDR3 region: CASRSITSGRGTGELFF. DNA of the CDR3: TGTGCCAGCAGGTCCATCACTAGCGGGAGGGGTACCGGGGAGCTGTTTTTT.

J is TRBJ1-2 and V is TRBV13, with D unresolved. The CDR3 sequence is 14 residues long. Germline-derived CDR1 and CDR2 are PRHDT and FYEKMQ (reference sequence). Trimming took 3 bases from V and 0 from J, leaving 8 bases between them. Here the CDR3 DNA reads TGTGCCAGCAGCTTGTATGGAGCTAACTATGGCTACACCTTC. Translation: CASSLYGANYGYTF.

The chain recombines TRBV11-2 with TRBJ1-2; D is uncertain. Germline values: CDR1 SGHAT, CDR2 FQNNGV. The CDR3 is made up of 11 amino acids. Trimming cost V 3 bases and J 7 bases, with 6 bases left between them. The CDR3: CASSFVVGYTF. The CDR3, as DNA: TGTGCCAGCAGCTTTGTAGTTGGCTACACCTTC.

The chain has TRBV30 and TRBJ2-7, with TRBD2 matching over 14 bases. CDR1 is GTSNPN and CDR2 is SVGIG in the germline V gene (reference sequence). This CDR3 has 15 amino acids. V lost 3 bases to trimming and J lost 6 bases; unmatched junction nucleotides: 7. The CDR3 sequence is CAWSSGLAGVSEQYF. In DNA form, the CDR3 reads TGTGCCTGGAGCTCGGGACTAGCGGGAGTGAGCGAGCAGTACTTC.